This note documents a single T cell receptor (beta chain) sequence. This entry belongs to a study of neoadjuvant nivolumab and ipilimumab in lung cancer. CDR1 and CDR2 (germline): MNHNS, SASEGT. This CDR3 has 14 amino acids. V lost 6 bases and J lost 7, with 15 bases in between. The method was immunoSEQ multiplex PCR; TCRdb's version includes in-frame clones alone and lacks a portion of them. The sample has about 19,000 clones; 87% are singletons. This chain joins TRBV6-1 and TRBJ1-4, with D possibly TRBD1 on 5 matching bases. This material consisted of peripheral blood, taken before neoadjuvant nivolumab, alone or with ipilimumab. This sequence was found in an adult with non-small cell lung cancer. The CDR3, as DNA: TGTGCCAGCAGAGTTCAGCCCCAGGGTGAAAAACTGTTTTTT. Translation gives CASRVQPQGEKLFF.